The 9 T cell receptor beta chains in this list originate from one sample, sequenced in a study of cytomegalovirus exposure and HLA in healthy donors. TCRdb's table, derived via immunoSEQ multiplex PCR, lists solely in-frame clones and lacks some. The sample has about 150,000 clones, 70% to 90% seen once; the top ten hold 2.5% to 4%. Sequenced sample: PBMCs. The receptors were gathered from a woman aged 18-29 years in good health and CMV-seropositive.

V gene TRBV6-1 combines with J gene TRBJ2-5; 9 bases line up with TRBD2. Germline CDR1 MNHNS, CDR2 SASEGT. V shed 7 bases and J 5 bases; nucleotides not matched to a gene: 8. CDR3 length: 14 residues. CDR3 coding DNA: TGTGCCAGCATGGTAGCGGGAGCTTCGGAGACCCAGTACTTC. This translates into CASMVAGASETQYF.

The chain employs TRBV9 and TRBJ2-7, with D tentatively TRBD1 (5 bases). The CDR3 contains 17 residues. In germline, CDR1 is SGDLS, CDR2 YYNGEE. V lost 2 bases and J lost 0, with 18 bases in between. The CDR3 nucleotides read TGTGCCAGCAGCGTTGGGGCGGCGCCCTTATTCTCCTACGAGCAGTACTTC. This gives the protein CASSVGAAPLFSYEQYF.

The genes are TRBV9 and TRBJ2-5, with 8 nucleotides matching TRBD1. Looked up from germline, CDR1 is SGDLS and CDR2 is YYNGEE. The junction had 7 bases not matched to a gene; V was cut back by 3 bases and J by 3 bases. The CDR3 covers 15 residues. CDR3 sequence: CASSGLGTGKETQYF. The CDR3 nucleotides read TGTGCCAGCAGCGGACTCGGGACAGGAAAAGAGACCCAGTACTTC.

The chain links TRBV2 to TRBJ2-3; possibly TRBD1 for D (6 bases). The germline V and J ends were trimmed by 4 bases and 3 bases, with 11 bases remaining between them. In germline, CDR1 is SNHLY, CDR2 FYNNEI. The CDR3 runs 14 residues. The CDR3 loop is CASSGTRGTDTQYF. As DNA, the CDR3 is TGTGCCAGCAGTGGAACCAGGGGTACAGATACGCAGTATTTT.

This clone was seen only once. This chain uses TRBV18 with TRBJ2-1, with 11 bases lining up with TRBD2. This CDR3 is 18 amino acids long. J lost 7 bases, V lost 0 bases, and 11 bases had no gene match. In germline, CDR1 is KGHSH, CDR2 LQKENI. This CDR3 reads CASSPPFTTSGSFNEQFF. The CDR3 DNA reads TGTGCCAGCTCACCACCGTTTACAACTAGCGGGAGTTTTAATGAGCAGTTCTTC.

The gene calls are TRBV19 and TRBJ2-7, with a weak D call TRBD2 (6 bases). The V end lost 9 bases, the J end lost 3 bases, and 12 bases lay between the germline ends. There are 12 residues in the CDR3. Germline V gene sequence: CDR1 LNHDA, CDR2 SQIVND (reference sequence). The CDR3 sequence is CAREGPIYEQYF. The CDR3 DNA sequence: TGTGCCAGGGAGGGACCTATCTACGAGCAGTACTTC.

This chain joins TRBV6-1 and TRBJ2-7, with 8 bases matching TRBD1. Trimming removed 8 bases from V and 0 bases from J; junction bases left unmatched: 6. Germline lookup yields CDR1 MNHNS and CDR2 SASEGT. This CDR3 spans 14 amino acids. CDR3 sequence (DNA): TGTGCCAGCTTTGACAGGGGTCTCTCCTACGAGCAGTACTTC. This translates into CASFDRGLSYEQYF.

The J gene is TRBJ1-1, the V gene TRBV15, with a weak D call TRBD1 (5 bases). V gave up 1 base and J gave up 4 bases, with 10 bases separating them. Per germline, CDR1 LNHNV and CDR2 YYDKDF (reference sequence). The length of the CDR3 is 14 residues. The CDR3 sequence: CATSRVARATEAFF. The CDR3 nucleotides are TGTGCCACCAGCAGAGTGGCCAGGGCCACTGAAGCTTTCTTT.

The gene calls are TRBV28 and TRBJ1-1; D perhaps matches TRBD1 (6 bases). Trimming removed 2 bases from V and 5 bases from J, with 12 bases in between. The V gene's germline CDR1 is MDHEN and CDR2 SYDVKM. The CDR3 is made up of 14 amino acids. The CDR3 loop is CASSLGGAGTEAFF. DNA of the CDR3: TGTGCCAGCAGTTTAGGGGGGGCAGGTACTGAAGCTTTCTTT. The full variable domain, its missing parts supplied by reference TRBV28 and TRBJ1-1, is DVKVTQSSRYLVKRTGEKVFLECVQDMDHENMFWYRQDPGLGLRLIYFSYDVKMKEKGDIPEGYSVSREKKERFSLILESASTNQTSMYLCASSLGGAGTEAFFGQGTRLTVV.